This TCR beta chain is from a study of T cell repertoires in cytomegalovirus infection. Study results and caveats: Adding up the frequency of public TCR beta families identified people who carried CMV plus the relevant HLA.

V was cut by 4 bases and J by 4 bases, with 20 bases left in between. The CDR3 covers 16 residues. The germline V gene has CDR1 SEHNR and CDR2 FQNEAQ (reference sequence). TCRdb reprocessed the reads with MiXCR, giving one entry per CDR3 protein. The repertoire holds hundreds of thousands of distinct CDR3 sequences, around 30% seen once, with 15% to 20% in the top ten. This clonotype was seen a handful of times. Its specificity is unknown. The source is a human donor in good health (CMV status not recorded). Some clones in this sample may be carry-over from other donors' samples. The chain is built from TRBV7-9 and TRBJ2-7; D is tentatively TRBD1 or TRBD2 (5 bases each). Here the sequenced sample was cultured PBMCs, taken from culture after CMV antigen stimulation. The CDR3 DNA sequence: TGTGCCAGCAGCTATCCTGGGGGAACGCTTGAGTACGAGCAGTACTTC. It codes for CASSYPGGTLEYEQYF.